This T cell receptor (beta chain) was retrieved from a study of T cell repertoires in cytomegalovirus infection. Overall study findings and caveats: The ex vivo response showed dominance by HLA-C-restricted CMV-specific TCR beta clonotypes.

On this clonotype: Antigen unknown.

TCRdb analysed the reads with MiXCR anew, one entry per CDR3 protein. The sample holds 900,000 to 950,000 distinct CDR3 sequences; about a third are singletons and the top ten take over 12%. The CDR3 is made up of 13 amino acids. Germline CDR1 and CDR2: SEHNR and FQNEAQ (reference sequence). V lost 3 bases and J lost 4, with 9 bases in between. The genes are TRBV7-9 and TRBJ1-1; no clear D gene. The material was cultured CD8+ T cells from PBMCs, obtained from culture after CMV antigen stimulation. The TCR sequence derives from a human donor in good health (CMV status not recorded). Some clones in this sample may be carry-over from other donors' samples. In DNA form, the CDR3 reads TGTGCCAGCAGCTTCCCTTCGGGCACTGAAGCTTTCTTT. It translates to CASSFPSGTEAFF.